The clone carrying this T cell receptor beta chain was seen a handful of times. From RNA transcripts, TCR beta CDR3 regions were amplified. The TCR CDR3 was amplified in a first-round RT-PCR using the HTBI primer set. Using its own MiXCR run on the multiplex PCR reads, TCRdb lists one record per CDR3 protein. The sample has 200,000 to 250,000 distinct CDR3 sequences, 17% seen once. CDR3 size: 15 residues. Germline V gene lookup returns CDR1 SGHTA and CDR2 FQGNSA. V shed 1 base and J shed 8 bases, with 14 bases lying between them. The data originate from a study of T cells in Graves' hyperthyroidism and ophthalmopathy.

Specimen: blood. The J gene is TRBJ1-4, the V gene TRBV7-2, with D maybe TRBD1 (6 bases). The sequence was collected from a middle-aged man with Graves' hyperthyroidism. CDR3 residues: CASSLVGGLGEKLFF. In DNA form, the CDR3 reads TGTGCCAGCAGCTTAGTGGGGGGGCTCGGCGAAAAACTGTTTTTT.